This passage covers 21 T cell receptor beta chains from one sample sequenced in a study of chemoradiotherapy in HPV16-positive cancers. The method was immunoSEQ multiplex PCR; TCRdb's version includes in-frame clones alone and lacks a portion of them. The sample carries several thousand clones, approximately 83% recorded once. The source was tumor tissue, collected from a patient who underwent chemoradiotherapy. The receptors stem from a human donor with HPV-associated anogenital cancer.

The chain employs TRBV2 and TRBJ2-7; D unresolved. The CDR3 is made up of 14 amino acids. V was trimmed by 6 bases and J by 2 bases, leaving 14 bases between them. The germline V gene has CDR1 SNHLY and CDR2 FYNNEI. The CDR3 DNA sequence: TGTGCCAGCAGCCTGGGCCTTAAACCCTACGAGCAGTACTTC. Encoded protein: CASSLGLKPYEQYF.

The chain employs TRBV29-1 and TRBJ2-4; perhaps TRBD1 as D (6 bases). The CDR3 has 12 residues. In germline, CDR1 is SQVTM, CDR2 ANQGSEA. Trimming took 4 bases from V and 6 from J, leaving 10 bases between them. CDR3 bases: TGCAGCGTTGTGCAGGGGACAAACATTCAGTACTTC. This sequence encodes CSVVQGTNIQYF.

V usage is TRBV7-2 and J usage is TRBJ2-1; D uncertain. The germline V gene encodes CDR1 SGHTA and CDR2 FQGNSA. Trimming left V 4 bases short and J 4 bases short, with 17 bases between. The CDR3 sequence is 16 residues long. CDR3 sequence: CASSYTVGAYYNEQFF. The CDR3 nucleotides read TGTGCCAGCAGCTACACGGTAGGAGCCTATTACAATGAGCAGTTCTTC.

A single count supports this clone. Here the CDR3 DNA reads TGTGCCAGTAGTCCTGTCAGGGACTTTTCTAACTATGGCTACACCTTC. As protein: CASSPVRDFSNYGYTF. J is TRBJ1-2 and V is TRBV19; D might be TRBD1 (5 bases). Germline V gene lookup returns CDR1 LNHDA and CDR2 SQIVND (reference sequence). The CDR3 is made up of 16 amino acids. The V gene lost 5 bases and the J gene lost 0 bases, with 16 bases spanning the gap.

The J gene is TRBJ2-7, the V gene TRBV11-2, with 8 nucleotides matching TRBD2. The CDR3 loop spans 15 amino acids. V lost 5 bases, J lost 5 bases, and 11 bases stayed unmatched. Germline CDR1 reads SGHAT; CDR2 reads FQNNGV. The CDR3 loop is CASSIKAGVTDEQYF. Written as DNA, the CDR3 is TGTGCCAGCAGCATAAAAGCGGGAGTCACAGACGAGCAGTACTTC.

The V and J genes are TRBV5-1 and TRBJ1-5; D not certain. Germline CDR1 is SGHRS and CDR2 is YFSETQ. The CDR3 runs 15 residues. Trimming took off 0 bases at V and 3 bases at J, with 10 bases between the two ends. In DNA form, the CDR3 reads TGCGCCAGCAGCTTGGACGACGCCTTCAATCAGCCCCAGCATTTT. Its protein is CASSLDDAFNQPQHF.

This chain links TRBV19 with TRBJ2-7; 9 bases are shared with TRBD1. This CDR3 contains 13 residues. The junction had 2 bases not matched to a gene; V was cut back by 3 bases and J by 5 bases. CDR1 and CDR2 from the germline V gene are LNHDA and SQIVND (reference sequence). CDR3 bases: TGTGCCAGTAGTATTCGACAGGGGGACGAGCAGTACTTC. Amino acid sequence: CASSIRQGDEQYF.

A single count supports this clone. This chain joins TRBV20-1 and TRBJ2-3, with D perhaps matching TRBD2 (6 bases). CDR3 length: 11 residues. CDR1 and CDR2 from the germline V gene are DFQATT and SNEGSKA (reference sequence). The CDR3 loop reads CSGGREDTQYF. The DNA of the CDR3 is TGCAGCGGGGGTCGGGAGGATACGCAGTATTTT.

This chain connects TRBV28 to TRBJ2-5; D possibly corresponds to TRBD2 (6 bases). CDR1 and CDR2 from the germline V gene are MDHEN and SYDVKM. This CDR3 has 14 amino acids. The germline V and J ends were trimmed by 6 bases and 4 bases, with 15 bases remaining between them. CDR3 loop: CASSGGDLLETQYF. The CDR3 DNA reads TGTGCCAGCAGCGGAGGGGACCTCCTAGAGACCCAGTACTTC.

This chain connects TRBV7-3 to TRBJ2-3, with 10 bases identical to TRBD2. The CDR3 spans 15 residues. V shed 4 bases, J shed 5 bases, and the junction held 6 bases outside the gene matches. Germline V lookup: CDR1 SGHTA, CDR2 FQGTGA. The DNA for the CDR3 is TGTGCCAGCAGCTCAGCGGGGGGGCCGTTAGATACGCAGTATTTT. This encodes CASSSAGGPLDTQYF.

The V and J genes are TRBV7-2 and TRBJ2-5; D may correspond to TRBD1 or TRBD2 (5 bases each). Per germline, CDR1 SGHTA and CDR2 FQGNSA. The germline V and J ends were trimmed by 1 base and 5 bases, with 17 bases remaining between them. This CDR3 contains 16 residues. CDR3 in amino acids: CASSLDLGRRAETQYF. The CDR3, as DNA: TGTGCCAGCAGCTTAGACCTGGGACGGCGTGCGGAGACCCAGTACTTC. Filled out from reference TRBV7-2 and TRBJ2-5, the complete variable domain reads GAGVSQSPSNKVTEKGKDVELRCDPISGHTALYWYRQSLGQGLEFLIYFQGNSAPDKSGLPSDRFSAERTGGSVSTLTIQRTQQEDSAVYLCASSLDLGRRAETQYFGPGTRLLVL.

CDR3 bases: TGTGCCAGCAGCCAAGGCGGGACTCAGGGATATGAAAAACTGTTTTTT. This codes for CASSQGGTQGYEKLFF. The rearrangement uses TRBV4-2 and TRBJ1-4, with D possibly matching TRBD1 (5 bases). Trimming removed 1 base from V and 6 bases from J, with 15 bases in between. This CDR3 has 16 residues. In germline, CDR1 is LGHNA, CDR2 YNFKEQ.

The chain has TRBV27 and TRBJ2-7, with no clear D. The germline V and J ends were trimmed by 7 bases and 2 bases, with 12 bases remaining between them. This CDR3 has 13 amino acids. Germline CDR1 MNHEY, CDR2 SMNVEV (reference sequence). CDR3 DNA: TGTGCCAGCACCCCCCCGAAGACCTACGAGCAGTACTTC. It translates to CASTPPKTYEQYF.

The chain recombines TRBV19 with TRBJ1-1; no clear D gene. The V and J ends lost 5 bases and 5 bases respectively, with 9 bases between them. The CDR3 runs 12 residues. Germline CDR1 LNHDA, CDR2 SQIVND (reference sequence). The CDR3 protein is CASSEERTEAFF. CDR3 in DNA: TGTGCCAGTAGTGAAGAGAGGACTGAAGCTTTCTTT. Variable domain in full (rest from reference TRBV19 and TRBJ1-1): DGGITQSPKYLFRKEGQNVTLSCEQNLNHDAMYWYRQDPGQGLRLIYYSQIVNDFQKGDIAEGYSVSREKKESFPLTVTSAQKNPTAFYLCASSEERTEAFFGQGTRLTVV.

This clone was detected a few times. The chain recombines TRBV18 with TRBJ1-4, with a weak D call TRBD1 (5 bases). The CDR3 is 16 amino acids. CDR1 and CDR2 from the germline V gene are KGHSH and LQKENI. V gave up 2 bases and J gave up 7 bases, with 17 bases separating them. CDR3 nucleotides: TGTGCCAGCTCACCAGAGTCTACGGGGGGAGGTGAAAAACTGTTTTTT. Translation: CASSPESTGGGEKLFF. The full variable domain, completed using reference TRBV18 and TRBJ1-4, is NAGVMQNPRHLVRRRGQEARLRCSPMKGHSHVYWYRQLPEEGLKFMVYLQKENIIDESGMPKERFSAEFPKEGPSILRIQQVVRGDSAAYFCASSPESTGGGEKLFFGSGTQLSVL.

The V gene is TRBV28, the J gene TRBJ2-1; perhaps TRBD2 as D (5 bases). The CDR3 contains 16 residues. The V end lost 4 bases, the J end lost 7 bases, and 20 bases lay between the germline ends. Germline V CDR1 and CDR2: MDHEN, SYDVKM. Written as DNA, the CDR3 is TGTGCCAGCAGTTCGCTCCCTCCGCCTCCGGGGAATGAGCAGTTCTTC. Protein sequence: CASSSLPPPPGNEQFF.

The gene calls are TRBV28 and TRBJ1-2, with D possibly matching TRBD1 (5 bases). Germline values: CDR1 MDHEN, CDR2 SYDVKM. CDR3 length: 15 residues. V dropped 2 bases and J dropped 5 bases, with 15 bases sitting between them. The CDR3 nucleotides are TGTGCCAGCAGTTTAATCGGCGGGGGGGGTTATGGCTACACCTTC. The encoded protein is CASSLIGGGGYGYTF.

This chain links TRBV6-8 with TRBJ2-1; no clear D gene. CDR1 and CDR2 from the germline V gene are MNHGY and SAAAGT. The CDR3 contains 14 residues. Trimming removed 2 bases from V and 0 bases from J, with 5 bases in between. The CDR3 loop reads CASSYNSSYNEQFF. In DNA form, the CDR3 reads TGTGCCAGCAGTTACAACAGCTCCTACAATGAGCAGTTCTTC.

The chain joins TRBV28 to TRBJ1-2; maybe TRBD1 (6 bases). V was cut by 6 bases and J by 5 bases, with 19 bases left in between. The germline CDR1 and CDR2 sequences are MDHEN and SYDVKM. The CDR3 has 15 amino acids. The CDR3 DNA follows: TGTGCCAGCAGCCCCCACCGGGGGCGACTGTATGGCTACACCTTC. It translates to CASSPHRGRLYGYTF.

The chain has TRBV2 and TRBJ2-1; D is uncertain. This CDR3 contains 11 residues. V shed 4 bases and J shed 7 bases, with 5 bases lying between them. The germline gives CDR1 SNHLY, CDR2 FYNNEI. DNA of the CDR3: TGTGCCAGCAGTGCGCGTAATGAGCAGTTCTTC. This codes for CASSARNEQFF.

The chain uses TRBV7-2 and TRBJ2-5; the D gene is possibly TRBD2 (5 bases). This CDR3 has 17 residues. The germline V gene has CDR1 SGHTA and CDR2 FQGNSA. Trimming removed 1 base at V and 5 bases at J, with 20 bases between. The CDR3 coding sequence is TGTGCCAGCAGCTTAGGAGCTAGCCCCCTGGGAAGGGAGACCCAGTACTTC. It specifies CASSLGASPLGRETQYF.